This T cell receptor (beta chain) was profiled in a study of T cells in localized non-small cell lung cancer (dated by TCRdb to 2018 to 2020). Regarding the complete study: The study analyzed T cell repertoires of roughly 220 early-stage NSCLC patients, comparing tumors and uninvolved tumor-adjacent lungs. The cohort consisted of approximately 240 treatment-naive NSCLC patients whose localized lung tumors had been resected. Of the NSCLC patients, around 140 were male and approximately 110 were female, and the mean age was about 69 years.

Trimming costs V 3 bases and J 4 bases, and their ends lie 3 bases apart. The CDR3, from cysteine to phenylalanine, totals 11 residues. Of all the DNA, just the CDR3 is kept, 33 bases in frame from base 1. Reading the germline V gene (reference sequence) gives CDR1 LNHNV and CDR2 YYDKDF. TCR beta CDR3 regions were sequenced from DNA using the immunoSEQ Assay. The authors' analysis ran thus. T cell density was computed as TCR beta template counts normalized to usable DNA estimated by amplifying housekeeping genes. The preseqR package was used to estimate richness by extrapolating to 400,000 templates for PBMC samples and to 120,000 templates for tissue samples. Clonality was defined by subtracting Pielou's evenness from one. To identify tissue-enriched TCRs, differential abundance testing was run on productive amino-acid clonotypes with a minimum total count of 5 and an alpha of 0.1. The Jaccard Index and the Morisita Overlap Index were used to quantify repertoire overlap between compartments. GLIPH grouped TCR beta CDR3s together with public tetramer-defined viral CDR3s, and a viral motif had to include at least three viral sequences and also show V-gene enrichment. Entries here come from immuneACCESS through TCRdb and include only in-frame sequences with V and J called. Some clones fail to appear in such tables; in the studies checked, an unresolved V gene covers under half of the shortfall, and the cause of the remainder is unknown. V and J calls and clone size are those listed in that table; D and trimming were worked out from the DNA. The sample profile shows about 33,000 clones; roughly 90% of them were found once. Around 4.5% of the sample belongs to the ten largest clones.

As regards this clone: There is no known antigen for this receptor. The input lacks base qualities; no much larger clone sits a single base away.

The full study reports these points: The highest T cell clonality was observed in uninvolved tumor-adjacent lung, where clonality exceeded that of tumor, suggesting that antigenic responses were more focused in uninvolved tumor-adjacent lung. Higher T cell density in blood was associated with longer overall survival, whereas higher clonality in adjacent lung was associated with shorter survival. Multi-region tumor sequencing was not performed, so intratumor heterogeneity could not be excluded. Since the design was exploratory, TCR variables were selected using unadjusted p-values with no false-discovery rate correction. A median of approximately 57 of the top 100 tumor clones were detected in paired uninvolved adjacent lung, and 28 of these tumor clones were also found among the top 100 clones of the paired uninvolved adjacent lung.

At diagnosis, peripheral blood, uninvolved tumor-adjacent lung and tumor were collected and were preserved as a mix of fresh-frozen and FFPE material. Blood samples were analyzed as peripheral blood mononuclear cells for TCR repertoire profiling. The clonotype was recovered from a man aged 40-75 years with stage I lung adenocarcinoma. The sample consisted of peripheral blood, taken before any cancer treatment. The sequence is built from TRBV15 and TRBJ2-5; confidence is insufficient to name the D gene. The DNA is TGTGCCACCAGCAGGTTAGAGACCCAGTACTTC. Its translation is CATSRLETQYF.